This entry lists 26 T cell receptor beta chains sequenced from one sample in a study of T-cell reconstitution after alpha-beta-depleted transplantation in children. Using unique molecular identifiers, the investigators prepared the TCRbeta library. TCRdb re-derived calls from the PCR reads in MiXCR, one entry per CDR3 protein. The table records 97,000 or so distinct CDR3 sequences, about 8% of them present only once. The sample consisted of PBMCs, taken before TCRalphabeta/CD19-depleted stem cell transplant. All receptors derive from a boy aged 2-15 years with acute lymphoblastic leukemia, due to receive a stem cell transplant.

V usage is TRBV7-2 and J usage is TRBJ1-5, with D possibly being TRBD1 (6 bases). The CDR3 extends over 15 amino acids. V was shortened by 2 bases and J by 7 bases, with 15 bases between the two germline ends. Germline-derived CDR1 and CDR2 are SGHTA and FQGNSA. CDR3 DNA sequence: TGTGCCAGCAGCTTAAGAGGGGGGCAGCGACAGCCCCAGCATTTT. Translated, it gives CASSLRGGQRQPQHF.

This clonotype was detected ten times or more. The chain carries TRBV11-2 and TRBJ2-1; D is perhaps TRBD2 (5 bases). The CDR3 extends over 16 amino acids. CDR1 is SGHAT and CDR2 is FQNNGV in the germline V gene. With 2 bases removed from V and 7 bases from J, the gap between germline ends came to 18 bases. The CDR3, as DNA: TGTGCCAGCAGCTTAAGGAACCGGGGTCTCGGGAATGAGCAGTTCTTC. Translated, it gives CASSLRNRGLGNEQFF.

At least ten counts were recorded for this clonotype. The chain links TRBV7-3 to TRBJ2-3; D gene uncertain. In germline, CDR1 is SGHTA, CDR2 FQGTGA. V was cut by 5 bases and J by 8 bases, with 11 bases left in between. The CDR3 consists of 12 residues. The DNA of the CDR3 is TGTGCCAGCAGCACTGGCTCGGGTACGCAGTATTTT. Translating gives CASSTGSGTQYF.

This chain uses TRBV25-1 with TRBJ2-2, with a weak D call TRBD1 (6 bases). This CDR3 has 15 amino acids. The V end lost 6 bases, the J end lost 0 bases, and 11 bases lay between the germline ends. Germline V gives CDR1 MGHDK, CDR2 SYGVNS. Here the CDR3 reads CASRHREPNTGELFF. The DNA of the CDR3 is TGTGCCAGCAGGCACAGGGAACCGAACACCGGGGAGCTGTTTTTT.

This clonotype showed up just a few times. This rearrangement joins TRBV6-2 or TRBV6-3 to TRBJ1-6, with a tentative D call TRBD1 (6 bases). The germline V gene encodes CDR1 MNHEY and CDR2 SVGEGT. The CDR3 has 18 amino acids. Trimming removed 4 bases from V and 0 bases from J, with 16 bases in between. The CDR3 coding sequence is TGTGCCAGCAGTTTGGACAGTGCTACAAGCTCCTATAATTCACCCCTCCACTTT. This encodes CASSLDSATSSYNSPLHF.

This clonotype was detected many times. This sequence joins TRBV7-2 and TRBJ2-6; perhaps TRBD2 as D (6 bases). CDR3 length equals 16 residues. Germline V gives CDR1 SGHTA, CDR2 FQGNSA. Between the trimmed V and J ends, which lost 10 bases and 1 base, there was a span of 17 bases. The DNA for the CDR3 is TGTGCCAACTCCCGGGGCGGGGTATCTGGGGCCAACGTCCTGACTTTC. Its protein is CANSRGGVSGANVLTF.

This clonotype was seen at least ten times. The CDR3 protein is CASSRGPEYGYTF. CDR3 bases: TGTGCCAGCAGCCGGGGACCGGAGTACGGCTACACCTTC. This chain joins TRBV4-2 and TRBJ1-2, with D perhaps TRBD1 (5 bases). The V gene lost 4 bases and the J gene lost 8 bases, with 14 bases spanning the gap. The CDR3 has 13 residues. The germline gives CDR1 LGHNA, CDR2 YNFKEQ.

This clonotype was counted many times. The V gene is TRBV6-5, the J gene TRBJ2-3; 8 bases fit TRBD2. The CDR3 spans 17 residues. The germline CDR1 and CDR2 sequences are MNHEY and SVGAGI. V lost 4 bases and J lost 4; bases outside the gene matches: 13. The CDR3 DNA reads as TGTGCCAGCAGTTCCCGGGGGGGACTCCCGATTCCAGATACGCAGTATTTT. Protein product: CASSSRGGLPIPDTQYF.

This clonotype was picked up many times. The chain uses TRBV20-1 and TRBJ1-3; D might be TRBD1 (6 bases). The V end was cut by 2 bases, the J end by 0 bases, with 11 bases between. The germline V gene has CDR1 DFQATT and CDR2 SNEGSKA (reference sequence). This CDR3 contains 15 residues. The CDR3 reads CSARRGVSSGNTIYF. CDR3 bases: TGCAGTGCTAGAAGGGGGGTCAGCTCTGGAAACACCATATATTTT.

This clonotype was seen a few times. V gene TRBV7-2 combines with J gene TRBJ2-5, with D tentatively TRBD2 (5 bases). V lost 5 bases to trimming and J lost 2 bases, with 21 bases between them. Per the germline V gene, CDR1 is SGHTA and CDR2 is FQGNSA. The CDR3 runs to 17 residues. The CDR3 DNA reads TGTGCCAGCAGCCGACAACACAGACTAAGTACACAAGAGACCCAGTACTTC. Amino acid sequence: CASSRQHRLSTQETQYF.

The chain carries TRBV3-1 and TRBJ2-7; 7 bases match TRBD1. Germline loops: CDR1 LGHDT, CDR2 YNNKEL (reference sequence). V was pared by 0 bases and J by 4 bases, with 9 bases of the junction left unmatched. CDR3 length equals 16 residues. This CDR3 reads CASSQEVRQGDYEQYF. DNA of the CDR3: TGTGCCAGCAGCCAAGAAGTGAGACAGGGTGATTACGAGCAGTACTTC.

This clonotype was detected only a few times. The CDR3 DNA is TGTGCCAGCAGTGCAGGGTTCAATGAGCAGTTCTTC. Encoded protein: CASSAGFNEQFF. The genes are TRBV2 and TRBJ2-1; D possibly corresponds to TRBD1 (5 bases). CDR3 length: 12 residues. Per germline, CDR1 SNHLY and CDR2 FYNNEI. Trimming removed 4 bases from V and 6 bases from J, with 7 bases in between.

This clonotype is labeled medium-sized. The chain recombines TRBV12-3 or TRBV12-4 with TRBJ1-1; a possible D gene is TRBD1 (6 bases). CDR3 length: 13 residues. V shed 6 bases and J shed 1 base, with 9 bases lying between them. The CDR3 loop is CASSLQGNTEAFF. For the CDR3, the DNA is TGTGCCAGCAGCTTACAGGGGAACACTGAAGCTTTCTTT.

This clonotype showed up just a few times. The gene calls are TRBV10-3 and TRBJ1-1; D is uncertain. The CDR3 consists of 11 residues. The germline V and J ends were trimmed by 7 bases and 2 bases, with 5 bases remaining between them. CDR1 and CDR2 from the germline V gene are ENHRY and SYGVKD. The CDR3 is CAIKTNTEAFF. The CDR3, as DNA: TGTGCCATCAAGACCAACACTGAAGCTTTCTTT.

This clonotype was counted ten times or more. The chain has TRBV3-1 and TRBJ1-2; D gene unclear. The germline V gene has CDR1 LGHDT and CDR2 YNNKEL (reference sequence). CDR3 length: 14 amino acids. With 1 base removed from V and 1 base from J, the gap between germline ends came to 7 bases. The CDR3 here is CASSQGRFNYGYTF. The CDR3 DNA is TGTGCCAGCAGCCAAGGTCGGTTTAACTATGGCTACACCTTC.

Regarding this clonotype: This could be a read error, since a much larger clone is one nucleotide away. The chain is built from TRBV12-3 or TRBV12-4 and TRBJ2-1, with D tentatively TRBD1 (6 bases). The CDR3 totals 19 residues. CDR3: CTFSGPLSDRKGSYNEQFF. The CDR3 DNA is TGTACCTTCAGTGGGCCTCTTTCGGACAGAAAAGGCTCCTACAATGAGCAGTTCTTC.

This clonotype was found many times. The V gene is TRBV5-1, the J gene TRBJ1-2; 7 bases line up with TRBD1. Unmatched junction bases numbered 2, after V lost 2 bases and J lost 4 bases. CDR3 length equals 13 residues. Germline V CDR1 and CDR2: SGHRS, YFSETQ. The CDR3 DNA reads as TGCGCCAGCAGCTTAACAGGGGTCTATGGCTACACCTTC. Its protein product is CASSLTGVYGYTF.

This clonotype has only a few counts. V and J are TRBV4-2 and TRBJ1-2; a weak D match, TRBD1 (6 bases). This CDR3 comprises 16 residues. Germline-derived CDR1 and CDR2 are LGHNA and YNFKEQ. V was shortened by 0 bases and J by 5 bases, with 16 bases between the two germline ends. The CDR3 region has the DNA TGTGCCAGCAGCCAAGATGCCAGGGGCAAGAGATATGGCTACACCTTC. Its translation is CASSQDARGKRYGYTF.

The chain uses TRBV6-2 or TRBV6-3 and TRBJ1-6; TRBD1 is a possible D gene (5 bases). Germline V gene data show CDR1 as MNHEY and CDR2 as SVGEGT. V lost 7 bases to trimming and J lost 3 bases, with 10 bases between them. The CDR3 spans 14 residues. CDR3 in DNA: TGTGCCAGCACCTCGGACAACTATAATTCACCCCTCCACTTT. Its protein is CASTSDNYNSPLHF.

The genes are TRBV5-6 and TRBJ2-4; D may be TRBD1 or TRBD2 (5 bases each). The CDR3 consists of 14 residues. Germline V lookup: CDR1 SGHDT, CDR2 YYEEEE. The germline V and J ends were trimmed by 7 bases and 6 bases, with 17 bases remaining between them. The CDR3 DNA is TGTGCCAGCTACGGGGACCCCCGAGGAAACATTCAGTACTTC. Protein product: CASYGDPRGNIQYF.

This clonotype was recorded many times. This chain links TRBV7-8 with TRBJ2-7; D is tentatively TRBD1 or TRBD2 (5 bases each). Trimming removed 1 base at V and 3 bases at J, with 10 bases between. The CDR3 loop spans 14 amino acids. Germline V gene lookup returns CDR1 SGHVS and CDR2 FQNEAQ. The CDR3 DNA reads TGTGCCAGCAGCTTAGGGGGACGGATCTACGAGCAGTACTTC. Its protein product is CASSLGGRIYEQYF.

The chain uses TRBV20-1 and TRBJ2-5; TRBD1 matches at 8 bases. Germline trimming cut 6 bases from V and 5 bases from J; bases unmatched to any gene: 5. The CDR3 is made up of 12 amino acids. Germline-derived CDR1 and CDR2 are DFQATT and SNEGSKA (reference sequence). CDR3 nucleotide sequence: TGCAGTGCCGAGGACAGGGACGAGACCCAGTACTTC. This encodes CSAEDRDETQYF.

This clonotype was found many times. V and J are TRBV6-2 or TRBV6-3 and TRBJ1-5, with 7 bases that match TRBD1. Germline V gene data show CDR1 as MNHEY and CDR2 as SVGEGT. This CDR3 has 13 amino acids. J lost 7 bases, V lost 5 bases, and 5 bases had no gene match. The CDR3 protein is CASSDREVQPQHF. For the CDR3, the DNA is TGTGCCAGCAGTGACAGGGAGGTGCAGCCCCAGCATTTT.

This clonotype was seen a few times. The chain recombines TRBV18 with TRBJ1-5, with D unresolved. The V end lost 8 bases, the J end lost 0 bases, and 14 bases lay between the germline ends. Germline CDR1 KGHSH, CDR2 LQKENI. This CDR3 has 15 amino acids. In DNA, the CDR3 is TGTGCCAGCCGAGGCCCCGGTTTTAGCAATCAGCCCCAGCATTTT. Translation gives CASRGPGFSNQPQHF.

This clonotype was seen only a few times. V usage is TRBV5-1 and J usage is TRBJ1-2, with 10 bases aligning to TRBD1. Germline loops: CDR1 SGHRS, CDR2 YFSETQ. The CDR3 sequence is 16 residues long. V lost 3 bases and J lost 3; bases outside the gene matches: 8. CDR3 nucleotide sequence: TGCGCCAGCAGCTCGGGGGGGACAGGGGAGTACTATGGCTACACCTTC. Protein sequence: CASSSGGTGEYYGYTF.

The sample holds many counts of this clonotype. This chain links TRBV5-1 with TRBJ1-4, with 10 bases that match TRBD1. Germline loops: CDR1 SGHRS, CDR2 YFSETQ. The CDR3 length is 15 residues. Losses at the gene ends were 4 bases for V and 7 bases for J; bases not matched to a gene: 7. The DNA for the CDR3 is TGCGCCAGCAGCAGGGACAGGGGTGAGGGTGAAAAACTGTTTTTT. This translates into CASSRDRGEGEKLFF.